A single sample is the source of the 3 T cell receptor beta chains below, sequenced in a study of T cell responses to AZD1222 COVID-19 vaccine. The method was immunoSEQ multiplex PCR; TCRdb's version includes in-frame clones alone and lacks a portion of them. The table lists over 150,000 clones, just over 85% of them singletons. This sample comprised peripheral blood, obtained on day 0 of AZD1222 vaccination. The receptors were sampled from an adult in good health.

The chain combines TRBV12-3 or TRBV12-4 with TRBJ1-2; perhaps TRBD1 as D (6 bases). There are 13 residues in the CDR3. Trimming cost V 4 bases and J 5 bases, with 11 bases left between them. The DNA of the CDR3 is TGTGCCAGCAGTTCTCTACAGGGATATGGCTACACCTTC. This gives the protein CASSSLQGYGYTF.

V and J are TRBV12-3 or TRBV12-4 and TRBJ2-7, with a tentative D call TRBD2 (6 bases). Trimming took off 8 bases at V and 3 bases at J, with 14 bases between the two ends. This CDR3 comprises 13 residues. The chain's CDR3 is CASLNGSFYEQYF. DNA of the CDR3: TGTGCCAGCCTAAACGGGAGCTTCTACGAGCAGTACTTC.

The chain links TRBV19 to TRBJ2-7; 7 positions agree with TRBD1. With 5 bases clipped from V and 3 bases from J, the junction kept 7 bases outside the gene matches. Germline V lookup: CDR1 LNHDA, CDR2 SQIVND (reference sequence). This CDR3 spans 14 amino acids. In DNA, the CDR3 is TGTGCCAGTAGTCCTCGACAGGGAAACTACGAGCAGTACTTC. It is translated as CASSPRQGNYEQYF.